This passage covers 2 T cell receptor beta chains from one sample sequenced in a study of blood T cells in healthy people across ages (dated by TCRdb to 2015 to 2017). To prepare the library, 5' RACE was applied. Sequencing instrument: Illumina HiSeq 2500. A second PCR of roughly 7 to 12 cycles was performed with a sample-barcoded 5' primer and a J-beta primer mix. TCRdb reprocessed the public reads (quality trimming at Q25 with fastp, clone calling with MiXCR) and kept in-frame beta chains. Under each unique CDR3 protein, matching rows form one entry showing the most common genes and DNA. The sample table shows more than 700,000 distinct CDR3 sequences, and 53% are seen once. The top ten clonotypes cover about 42% of the sample. The sequenced sample was blood. The receptors originated from an elderly man in good health.

The chain joins TRBV6-6 to TRBJ2-5; the D gene is possibly TRBD2 (6 bases). The length of the CDR3 is 13 residues. Between the trimmed V and J ends, which lost 4 bases and 11 bases, there was a span of 17 bases. Germline V gene lookup returns CDR1 MNHNY and CDR2 SVGAGI (reference sequence). Here the CDR3 reads CASSCSFGGEQYF. The CDR3 nucleotides are TGTGCCAGCAGTTGCTCTTTCGGGGGTGAGCAGTACTTC.

This clonotype was seen a few times. The CDR3 DNA reads TGCAGTGCTAGAGCTTTTCGGGTTAGCACAGATACGCAGTATTTT. It codes for CSARAFRVSTDTQYF. V and J are TRBV20-1 and TRBJ2-3; D is unresolved. In germline, CDR1 is DFQATT, CDR2 SNEGSKA (reference sequence). Trimming took off 1 base at V and 0 bases at J, with 11 bases between the two ends. The CDR3 is made up of 15 amino acids.